This T cell receptor (beta chain) was obtained from a study of cytomegalovirus exposure and HLA in healthy donors. Assay used: immunoSEQ multiplex PCR; TCRdb lists only in-frame clones, some missing. In the table there are approximately 170,000 clones, 85% of which are singletons. The CDR3 covers 15 residues. Trimming pared 0 bases from V and 2 bases from J, leaving 13 bases between. CDR1 is SQVTM, CDR2 ANQGSEA, per germline. The clonotype originates from a man younger than 40 in good health and CMV-seropositive. The chain carries TRBV29-1 and TRBJ2-5, with D unresolved. Sequenced material: PBMCs. CDR3 protein: CSVEDRVTSQETQYF. The CDR3 nucleotides read TGCAGCGTTGAAGATCGGGTTACATCACAAGAGACCCAGTACTTC.